The clone carrying this T cell receptor beta chain was counted once. Antigen specificity is unknown. The library came from three nested PCR rounds adapted from ARM-PCR protocols. MiXCR, applied by TCRdb to the multiplex PCR reads, yields one record per CDR3 protein. The data show roughly 67,000 distinct CDR3 sequences, around three quarters seen once. This entry belongs to a study of tumor and adjacent non-tumor tissue in lung cancer. Overall study context: The patients, roughly 10 men and about 5 women, were about 31 to 76 with stage I to III disease. Broader study findings: Top 100 clones took a larger repertoire share in normal lung.

This CDR3 contains 12 residues. V gave up 8 bases and J gave up 5 bases, with 13 bases separating them. Germline V lookup: CDR1 MNHEY, CDR2 SVGEGT. The template was RNA from unsorted bulk tissue. Distant lung tissue was collected more than 3 cm away from the tumor edge. The receptor comes from a man in his fifties or sixties with non-small cell lung cancer. This chain uses TRBV6-2 or TRBV6-3 with TRBJ2-7, with a tentative D call TRBD1 (6 bases). Material: distant non-tumor lung tissue. Here the CDR3 DNA reads TGTGCCAGCGGCTACGAGGGGGACGAGCAGTACTTC. It codes for CASGYEGDEQYF.